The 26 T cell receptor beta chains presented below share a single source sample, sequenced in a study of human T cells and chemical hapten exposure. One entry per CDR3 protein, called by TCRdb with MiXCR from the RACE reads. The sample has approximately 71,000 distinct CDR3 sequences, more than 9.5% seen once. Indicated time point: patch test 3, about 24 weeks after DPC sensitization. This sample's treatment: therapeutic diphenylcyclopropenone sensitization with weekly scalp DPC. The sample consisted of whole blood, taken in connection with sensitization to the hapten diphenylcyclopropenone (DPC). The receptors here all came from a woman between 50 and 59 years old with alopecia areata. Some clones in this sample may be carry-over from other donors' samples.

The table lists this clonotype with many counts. The DNA of the CDR3 is TGTGCCAGCAGCTTAACAGGGGTAACTGAAGCTTTCTTT. Translation gives CASSLTGVTEAFF. V gene TRBV11-3 combines with J gene TRBJ1-1; 7 bases are a match to TRBD1. Germline assignment: CDR1 SGHNT and CDR2 YENEEA. Trimming took 2 bases from V and 5 from J; bases not matched to a gene: 2. The CDR3 totals 13 residues.

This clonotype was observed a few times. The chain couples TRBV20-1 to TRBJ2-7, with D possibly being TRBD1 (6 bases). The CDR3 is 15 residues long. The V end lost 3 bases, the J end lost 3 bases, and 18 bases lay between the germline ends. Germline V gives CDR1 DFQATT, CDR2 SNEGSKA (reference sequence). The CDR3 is CSASSGWDKLYEQYF. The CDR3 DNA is TGCAGTGCTAGTTCGGGTTGGGACAAACTCTACGAGCAGTACTTC.

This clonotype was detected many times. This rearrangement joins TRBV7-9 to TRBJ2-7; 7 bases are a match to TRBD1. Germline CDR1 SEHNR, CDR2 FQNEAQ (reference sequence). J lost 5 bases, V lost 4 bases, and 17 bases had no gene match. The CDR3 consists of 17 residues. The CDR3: CASSWLRTGVISHEQYF. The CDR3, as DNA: TGTGCCAGCAGCTGGCTACGGACAGGCGTCATTTCCCACGAGCAGTACTTC.

The CDR3 region is CASNTAGTYLHF. The DNA of the CDR3 is TGTGCCAGCAACACCGCCGGGACCTACCTCCACTTT. The V call is TRBV7-9, the J call TRBJ1-6; TRBD1 is a possible D gene (5 bases). The CDR3 extends over 12 amino acids. Germline CDR1 reads SEHNR; CDR2 reads FQNEAQ (reference sequence). Trimming cost V 7 bases and J 15 bases, with 16 bases left between them.

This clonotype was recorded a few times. The CDR3 bases are TGTGCCAGCAGTTACTCGAGAAGTTTTCGCGAAAAACTGTTTTTT. Encoded protein: CASSYSRSFREKLFF. J is TRBJ1-4 and V is TRBV6-5, with no clear D. Germline V gene sequence: CDR1 MNHEY, CDR2 SVGAGI. The CDR3 extends over 15 amino acids. V shed 0 bases and J shed 8 bases, with 13 bases lying between them.

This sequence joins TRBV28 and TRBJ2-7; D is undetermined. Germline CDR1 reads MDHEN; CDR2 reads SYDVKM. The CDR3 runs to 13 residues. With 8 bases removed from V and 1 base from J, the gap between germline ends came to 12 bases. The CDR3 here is CASGPRFSYEQYF. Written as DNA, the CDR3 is TGTGCCAGCGGACCAAGATTTTCCTACGAGCAGTACTTC.

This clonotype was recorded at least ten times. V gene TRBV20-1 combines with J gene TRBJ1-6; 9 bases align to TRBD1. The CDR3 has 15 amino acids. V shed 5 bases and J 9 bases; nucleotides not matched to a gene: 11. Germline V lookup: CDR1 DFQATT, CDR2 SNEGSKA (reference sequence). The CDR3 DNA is TGCAGTGCTCGATATCCGGGACAGGGTTTTTCACCCCTCCACTTT. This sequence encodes CSARYPGQGFSPLHF.

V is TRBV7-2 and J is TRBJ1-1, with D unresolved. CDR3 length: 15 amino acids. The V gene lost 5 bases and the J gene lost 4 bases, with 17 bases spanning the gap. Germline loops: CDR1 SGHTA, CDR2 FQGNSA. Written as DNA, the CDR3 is TGTGCCAGCAGCCAGTACATGGAGGTCAGCACTGAAGCTTTCTTT. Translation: CASSQYMEVSTEAFF. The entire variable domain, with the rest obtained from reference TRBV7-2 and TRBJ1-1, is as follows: GAGVSQSPSNKVTEKGKDVELRCDPISGHTALYWYRQSLGQGLEFLIYFQGNSAPDKSGLPSDRFSAERTGGSVSTLTIQRTQQEDSAVYLCASSQYMEVSTEAFFGQGTRLTVV.

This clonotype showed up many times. The CDR3 loop reads CASSLGQQGSTDTQYF. In DNA, the CDR3 is TGTGCCAGCAGCTTAGGACAACAGGGGAGCACAGATACGCAGTATTTT. The rearrangement links TRBV7-6 to TRBJ2-3; 7 nucleotides align to TRBD1. The CDR3 extends over 16 amino acids. Trimming at V came to 1 base and at J to 0 bases, leaving 4 bases not matched to a gene. The germline CDR1 and CDR2 sequences are SGHVS and FNYEAQ.

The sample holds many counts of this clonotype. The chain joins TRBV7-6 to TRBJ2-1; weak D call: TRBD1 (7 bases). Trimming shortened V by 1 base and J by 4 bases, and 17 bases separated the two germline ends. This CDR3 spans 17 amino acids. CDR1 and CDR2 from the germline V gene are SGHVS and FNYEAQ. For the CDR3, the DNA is TGTGCCAGCAGCTTAGTGCCGGCAGGGGGGTTGTACAATGAGCAGTTCTTC. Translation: CASSLVPAGGLYNEQFF.

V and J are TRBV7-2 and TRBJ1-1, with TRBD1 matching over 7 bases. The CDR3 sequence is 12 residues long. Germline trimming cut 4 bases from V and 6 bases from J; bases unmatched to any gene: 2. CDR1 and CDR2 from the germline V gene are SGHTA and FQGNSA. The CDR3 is CASSSGTAEAFF. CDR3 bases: TGTGCCAGCAGCTCCGGGACAGCTGAAGCTTTCTTT.

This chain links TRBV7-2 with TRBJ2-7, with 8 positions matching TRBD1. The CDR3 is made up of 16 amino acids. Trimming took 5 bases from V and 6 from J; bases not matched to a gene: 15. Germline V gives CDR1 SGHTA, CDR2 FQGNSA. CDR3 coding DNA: TGTGCCAGCAGCCGATCAGTCGGACAGGGTAAAAGCGAGCAGTACTTC. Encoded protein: CASSRSVGQGKSEQYF.

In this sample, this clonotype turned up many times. The CDR3 loop reads CASSRIQFF. The CDR3, as DNA: TGTGCCAGCAGTCGTATTCAGTTCTTC. The chain combines TRBV6-5 with TRBJ2-1, with D unresolved. V lost 5 bases, J lost 13 bases, and 6 bases lay in between. CDR1 is MNHEY and CDR2 is SVGAGI in the germline V gene. This CDR3 is built from 9 residues.

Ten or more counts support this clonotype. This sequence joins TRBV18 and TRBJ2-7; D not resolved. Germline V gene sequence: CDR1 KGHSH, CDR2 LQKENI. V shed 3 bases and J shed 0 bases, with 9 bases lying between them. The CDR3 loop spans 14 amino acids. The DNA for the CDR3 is TGTGCCAGCTCACCGAGTCAGAGCTCCTACGAGCAGTACTTC. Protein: CASSPSQSSYEQYF.

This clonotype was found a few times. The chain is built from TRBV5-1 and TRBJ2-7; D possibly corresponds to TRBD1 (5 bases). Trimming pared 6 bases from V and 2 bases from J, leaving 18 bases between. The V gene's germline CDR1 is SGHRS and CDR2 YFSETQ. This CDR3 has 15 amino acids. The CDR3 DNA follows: TGCGCCAGCAACCCTCAAGCAGGGCAACCCTACGAGCAGTACTTC. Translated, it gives CASNPQAGQPYEQYF. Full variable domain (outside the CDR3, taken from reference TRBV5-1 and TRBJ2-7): KAGVTQTPRYLIKTRGQQVTLSCSPISGHRSVSWYQQTPGQGLQFLFEYFSETQRNKGNFPGRFSGRQFSNSRSEMNVSTLELGDSALYLCASNPQAGQPYEQYFGPGTRLTVT.

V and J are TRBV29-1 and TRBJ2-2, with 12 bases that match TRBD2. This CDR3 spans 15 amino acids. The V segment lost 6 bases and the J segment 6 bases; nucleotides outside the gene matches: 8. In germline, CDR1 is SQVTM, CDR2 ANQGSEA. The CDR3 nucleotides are TGCAGCGTGACTAGCGGGAGTCCACGGGCCGGGGAGCTGTTTTTT. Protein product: CSVTSGSPRAGELFF.

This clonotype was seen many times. The CDR3 reads CASSFAGTGNNEKLFF. In DNA form, the CDR3 reads TGTGCCAGCAGCTTTGCCGGGACAGGGAATAATGAAAAACTGTTTTTT. The V gene is TRBV7-2, the J gene TRBJ1-4; TRBD1 agrees at 9 bases. The germline CDR1 and CDR2 sequences are SGHTA and FQGNSA. V lost 3 bases and J lost 4; bases outside the gene matches: 6. CDR3 length: 16 residues.

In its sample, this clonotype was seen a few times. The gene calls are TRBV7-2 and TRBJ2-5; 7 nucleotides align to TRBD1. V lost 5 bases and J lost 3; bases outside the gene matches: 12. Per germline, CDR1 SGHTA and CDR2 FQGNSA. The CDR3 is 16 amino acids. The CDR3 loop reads CASSPRQGRGEETQYF. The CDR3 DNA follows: TGTGCCAGCAGCCCTAGACAGGGCAGAGGGGAAGAGACCCAGTACTTC.

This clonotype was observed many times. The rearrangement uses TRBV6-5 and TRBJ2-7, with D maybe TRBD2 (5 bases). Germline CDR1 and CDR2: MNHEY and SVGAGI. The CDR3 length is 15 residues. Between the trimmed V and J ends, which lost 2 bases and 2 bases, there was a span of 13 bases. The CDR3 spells CASSYQKGVTYEQYF. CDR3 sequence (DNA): TGTGCCAGCAGTTACCAGAAGGGAGTAACCTACGAGCAGTACTTC.

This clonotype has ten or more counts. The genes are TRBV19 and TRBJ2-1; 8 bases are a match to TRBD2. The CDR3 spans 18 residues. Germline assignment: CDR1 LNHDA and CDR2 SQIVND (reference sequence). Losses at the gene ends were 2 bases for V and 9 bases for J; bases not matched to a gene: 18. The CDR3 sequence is CASSIWGSGRISYLEQFF. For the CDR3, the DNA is TGTGCCAGTAGTATATGGGGGAGCGGGAGAATATCATATCTTGAGCAGTTCTTC.

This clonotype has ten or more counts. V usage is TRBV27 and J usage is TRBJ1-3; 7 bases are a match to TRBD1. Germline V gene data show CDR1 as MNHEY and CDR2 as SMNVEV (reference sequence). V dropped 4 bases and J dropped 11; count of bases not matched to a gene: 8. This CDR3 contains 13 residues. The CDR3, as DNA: TGTGCCAGCAGTTGGACCCAGGGACAGTCCATATATTTT. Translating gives CASSWTQGQSIYF.

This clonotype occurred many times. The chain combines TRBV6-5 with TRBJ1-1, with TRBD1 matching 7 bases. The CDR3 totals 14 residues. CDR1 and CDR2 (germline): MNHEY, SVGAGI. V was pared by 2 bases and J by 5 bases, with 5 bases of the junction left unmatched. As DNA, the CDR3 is TGTGCCAGCAGTTACAAGGGGGCATGGACTGAAGCTTTCTTT. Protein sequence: CASSYKGAWTEAFF.

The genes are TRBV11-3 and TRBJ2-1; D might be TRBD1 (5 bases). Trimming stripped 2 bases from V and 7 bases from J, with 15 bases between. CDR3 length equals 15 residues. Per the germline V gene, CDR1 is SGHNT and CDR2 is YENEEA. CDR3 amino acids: CASSLRGLDGNEQFF. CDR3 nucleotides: TGTGCCAGCAGCTTAAGGGGTCTCGACGGGAATGAGCAGTTCTTC.

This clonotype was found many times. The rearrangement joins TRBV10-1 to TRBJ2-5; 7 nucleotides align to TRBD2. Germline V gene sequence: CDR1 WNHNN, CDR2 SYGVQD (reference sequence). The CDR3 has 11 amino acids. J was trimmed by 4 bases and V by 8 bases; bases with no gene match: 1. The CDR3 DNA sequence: TGCGCCAGCGGGAGGGTAGAGACCCAGTACTTC. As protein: CASGRVETQYF.

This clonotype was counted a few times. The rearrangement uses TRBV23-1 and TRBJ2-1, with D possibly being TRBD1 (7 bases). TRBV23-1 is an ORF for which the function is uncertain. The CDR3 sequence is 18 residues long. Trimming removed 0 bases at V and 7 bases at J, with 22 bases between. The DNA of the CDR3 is TGCGCCAGCAGTCAATCTGGGAGGCTTGAGGGGGCAGATAATGAGCAGTTCTTC. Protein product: CASSQSGRLEGADNEQFF.

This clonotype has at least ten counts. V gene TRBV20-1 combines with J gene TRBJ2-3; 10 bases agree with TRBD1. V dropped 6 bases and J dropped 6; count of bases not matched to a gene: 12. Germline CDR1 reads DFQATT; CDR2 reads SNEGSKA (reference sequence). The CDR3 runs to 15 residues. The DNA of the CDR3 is TGCAGTGCCATCACGACAGGGGGCGTTGGGGATACGCAGTATTTT. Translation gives CSAITTGGVGDTQYF.